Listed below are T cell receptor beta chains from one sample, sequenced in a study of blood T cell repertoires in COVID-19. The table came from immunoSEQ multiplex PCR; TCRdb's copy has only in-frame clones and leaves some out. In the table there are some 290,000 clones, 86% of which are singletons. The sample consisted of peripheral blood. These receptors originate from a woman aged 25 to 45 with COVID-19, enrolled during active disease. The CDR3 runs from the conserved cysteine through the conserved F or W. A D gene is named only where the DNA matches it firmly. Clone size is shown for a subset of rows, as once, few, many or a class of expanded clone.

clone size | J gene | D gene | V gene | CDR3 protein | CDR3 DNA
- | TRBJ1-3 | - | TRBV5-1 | CASSSLQGDSGNTIYF | TGCGCCAGCAGCAGCTTACAGGGAGACTCTGGAAACACCATATATTTT
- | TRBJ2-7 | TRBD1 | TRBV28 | CASSLGDRAHEQYF | TGTGCCAGCAGTTTAGGGGACAGGGCCCACGAGCAGTACTTC
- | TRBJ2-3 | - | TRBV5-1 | CASSSGQLTDTQYF | TGCGCCAGCAGCTCCGGACAGCTCACAGATACGCAGTATTTT
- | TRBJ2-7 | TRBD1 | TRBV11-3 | CASSSGQGRSEQYF | TGTGCCAGCAGCTCGGGACAGGGGAGGTCCGAGCAGTACTTC
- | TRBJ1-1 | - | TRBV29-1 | CSVVGSGEAFF | TGCAGCGTTGTGGGTTCAGGGGAAGCTTTCTTT
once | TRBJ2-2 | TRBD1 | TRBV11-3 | CASRKDRGPGTGELFF | TGTGCCAGCAGAAAAGACAGGGGGCCTGGCACCGGGGAGCTGTTTTTT
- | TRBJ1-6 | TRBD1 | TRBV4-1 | CASSPLIAGGSSPLHF | TGCGCCAGCAGCCCCCTTATTGCAGGGGGAAGTTCACCCCTCCACTTT
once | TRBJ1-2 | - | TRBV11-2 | CASSPHRRQNYGYTF | TGTGCCAGCAGCCCGCACAGGAGACAAAACTATGGCTACACCTTC
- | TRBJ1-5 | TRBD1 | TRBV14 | CASSQRGQGQPQHF | TGTGCCAGCAGCCAACGCGGACAGGGCCAGCCCCAGCATTTT
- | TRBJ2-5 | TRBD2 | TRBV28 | CASSVKLAGVLKETQYF | TGTGCCAGCAGTGTAAAGCTAGCGGGGGTCCTTAAAGAGACCCAGTACTTC
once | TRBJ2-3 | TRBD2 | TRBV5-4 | CASSLSLAGGDTQYF | TGTGCCAGCAGCTTGTCTCTAGCGGGGGGCGATACGCAGTATTTT
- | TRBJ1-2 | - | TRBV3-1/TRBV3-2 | CASSLDLLYGYTF | TGTGCCAGCAGCCTAGACCTCCTTTATGGCTACACCTTC
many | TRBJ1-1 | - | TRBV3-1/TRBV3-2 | CASSQDLGLSTEAFF | TGTGCCAGCAGCCAAGATCTGGGGCTCAGCACTGAAGCTTTCTTT
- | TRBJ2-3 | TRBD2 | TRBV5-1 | CASSAASGLTDTQYF | TGCGCCAGCAGCGCCGCTAGCGGCCTCACAGATACGCAGTATTTT
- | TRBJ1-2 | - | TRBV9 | CASSVVVENYGYTF | TGTGCCAGCAGCGTAGTCGTTGAGAACTATGGCTACACCTTC
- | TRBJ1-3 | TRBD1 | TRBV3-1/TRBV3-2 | CASSQPGTVGNTIYF | TGTGCCAGCAGCCAACCTGGGACAGTCGGAAACACCATATATTTT
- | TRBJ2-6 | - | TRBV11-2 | CASSLMPGSGANVLTF | TGTGCCAGCAGCTTAATGCCCGGGTCTGGGGCCAACGTCCTGACTTTC
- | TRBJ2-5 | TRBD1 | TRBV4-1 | CASSPPGQGAWETQYF | TGCGCCAGCAGCCCCCCGGGACAGGGGGCCTGGGAGACCCAGTACTTC
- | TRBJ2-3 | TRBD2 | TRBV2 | CASSTSGGVDTQYF | TGTGCCAGCAGTACTAGCGGGGGGGTGGATACGCAGTATTTT
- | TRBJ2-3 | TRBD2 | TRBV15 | CATSSDSGGSTDTQYF | TGTGCCACCAGCAGTGATAGCGGGGGTAGCACAGATACGCAGTATTTT
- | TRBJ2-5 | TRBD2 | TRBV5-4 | CASSAGLAGGETQYF | TGTGCCAGCAGTGCGGGACTAGCGGGGGGGGAGACCCAGTACTTC
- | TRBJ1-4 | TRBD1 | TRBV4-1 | CASSPGQGTTNEKLFF | TGCGCCAGCAGCCCCGGACAGGGCACAACTAATGAAAAACTGTTTTTT
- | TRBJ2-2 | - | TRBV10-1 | CASSAVVGAGELFF | TGCGCCAGCAGCGCCGTGGTAGGGGCCGGGGAGCTGTTTTTT
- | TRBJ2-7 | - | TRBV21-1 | CASSQGAVSYEQYF | TGTGCCAGCAGCCAGGGGGCAGTTTCCTACGAGCAGTACTTC
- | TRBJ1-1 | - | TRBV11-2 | CASSLGEPEAFF | TGTGCCAGCAGCTTAGGGGAGCCTGAAGCTTTCTTT
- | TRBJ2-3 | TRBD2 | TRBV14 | CASSQEMERGAPDTQYF | TGTGCCAGCAGCCAAGAAATGGAGCGGGGGGCCCCAGATACGCAGTATTTT
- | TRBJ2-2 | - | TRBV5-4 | CASSATGDTGELFF | TGTGCCAGCAGCGCGACAGGTGATACCGGGGAGCTGTTTTTT
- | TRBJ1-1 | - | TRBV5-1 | CASSLVGGNEAFF | TGCGCCAGCAGCTTGGTAGGGGGAAATGAAGCTTTCTTT
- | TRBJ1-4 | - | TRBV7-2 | CASSRYGSYEKLFF | TGTGCCAGCAGCAGATACGGGAGTTATGAAAAACTGTTTTTT
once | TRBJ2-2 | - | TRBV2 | CASSAPVITGELFF | TGTGCCAGCAGTGCCCCGGTGATCACCGGGGAGCTGTTTTTT
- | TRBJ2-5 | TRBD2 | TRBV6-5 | CASSPTSGGRKTQYF | TGTGCCAGCAGTCCCACTAGCGGGGGTAGGAAGACCCAGTACTTC
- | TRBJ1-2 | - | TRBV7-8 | CASSFPLPRGYTF | TGTGCCAGCAGCTTTCCGCTACCGCGGGGCTACACCTTC
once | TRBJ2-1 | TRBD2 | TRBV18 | CASSPLAGVIRSSYNEQFF | TGTGCCAGCTCACCTCTAGCGGGGGTAATCCGAAGCTCCTACAATGAGCAGTTCTTC
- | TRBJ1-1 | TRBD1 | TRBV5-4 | CASRLDRMNTEAFF | TGTGCCAGCAGGTTGGACAGGATGAACACTGAAGCTTTCTTT
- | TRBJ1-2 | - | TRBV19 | CASSARWGLTYGYTF | TGTGCCAGTAGTGCTCGTTGGGGCCTAACCTATGGCTACACCTTC
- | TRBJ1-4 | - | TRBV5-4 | CASSLGRVAMDEKLFF | TGTGCCAGCAGCCTGGGGAGAGTCGCTATGGATGAAAAACTGTTTTTT
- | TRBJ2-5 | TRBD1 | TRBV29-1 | CSADRGAETQYF | TGCAGCGCCGACAGGGGAGCAGAGACCCAGTACTTC
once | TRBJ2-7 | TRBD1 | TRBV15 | CATSRDRDRQYEQYF | TGTGCCACCAGCAGAGATCGGGACAGACAATACGAGCAGTACTTC
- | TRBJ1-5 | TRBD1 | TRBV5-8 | CASSSTGVQPQHF | TGTGCCAGCAGCTCAACAGGGGTACAGCCCCAGCATTTT
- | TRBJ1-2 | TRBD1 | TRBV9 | CASSTSGQGGFYGYTF | TGTGCCAGCAGCACCTCGGGACAGGGGGGCTTCTATGGCTACACCTTC
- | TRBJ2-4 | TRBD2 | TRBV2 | CASGPGLAGGPHKNIQYF | TGTGCCAGCGGTCCGGGACTAGCGGGGGGTCCCCACAAAAACATTCAGTACTTC
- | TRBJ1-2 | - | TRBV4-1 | CASSQGGTGLILLNYGYTF | TGCGCCAGCAGCCAAGGGGGGACGGGACTGATACTACTTAACTATGGCTACACCTTC
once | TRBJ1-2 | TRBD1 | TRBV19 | CASTAGQYYGYTF | TGTGCCAGCACGGCGGGACAGTACTATGGCTACACCTTC